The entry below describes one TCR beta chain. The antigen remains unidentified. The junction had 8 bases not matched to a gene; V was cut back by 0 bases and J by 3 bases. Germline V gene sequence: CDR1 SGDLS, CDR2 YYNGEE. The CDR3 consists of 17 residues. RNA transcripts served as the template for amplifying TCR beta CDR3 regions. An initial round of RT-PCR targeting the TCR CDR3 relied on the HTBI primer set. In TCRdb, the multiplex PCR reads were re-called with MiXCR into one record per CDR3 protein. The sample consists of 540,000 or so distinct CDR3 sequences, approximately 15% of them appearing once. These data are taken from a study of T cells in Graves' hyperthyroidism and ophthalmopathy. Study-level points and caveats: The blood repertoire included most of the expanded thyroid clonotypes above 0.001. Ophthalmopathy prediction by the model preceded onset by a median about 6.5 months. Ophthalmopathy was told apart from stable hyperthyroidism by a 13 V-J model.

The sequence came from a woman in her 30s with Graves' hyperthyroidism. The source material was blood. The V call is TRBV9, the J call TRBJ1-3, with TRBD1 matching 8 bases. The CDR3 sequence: CASSVEGQAGRGNTIYF. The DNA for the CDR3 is TGTGCCAGCAGCGTAGAGGGACAGGCCGGACGTGGAAACACCATATATTTT.